These 10 T cell receptor beta chains came from one sample sequenced in a study of T cell responses to AZD1222 COVID-19 vaccine. TCRdb's copy holds only in-frame clones and misses some; the assay was immunoSEQ multiplex PCR. This sample yields about 140,000 clones, of which 80% to 95% are seen a single time; 3.6% belongs to the top ten. The sample here was peripheral blood, taken 28 days after the second AZD1222 dose. These receptors were taken from an adult who received the AZD1222 COVID-19 vaccine.

This chain connects TRBV27 to TRBJ1-1, with D possibly matching TRBD1 (6 bases). The CDR3 runs 16 residues. Germline CDR1 MNHEY, CDR2 SMNVEV (reference sequence). V was clipped by 3 bases and J by 2 bases, with 16 bases between them. For the CDR3, the DNA is TGTGCCAGCAGTTTGACAGGCATCCCAGTTAACACTGAAGCTTTCTTT. Encoded protein: CASSLTGIPVNTEAFF.

The V call is TRBV5-1, the J call TRBJ2-5; the match to TRBD1 covers 7 bases. Germline V lookup: CDR1 SGHRS, CDR2 YFSETQ. The junction had 12 bases not matched to a gene; V was cut back by 4 bases and J by 3 bases. CDR3 length equals 16 residues. The CDR3 is CASSHTTGFYKETQYF. The CDR3 coding sequence is TGCGCCAGCAGCCACACGACAGGGTTTTATAAAGAGACCCAGTACTTC.

V is TRBV4-2 and J is TRBJ1-1; a possible D gene is TRBD1 (5 bases). V lost 4 bases and J 1 base, leaving 13 bases between the germline ends. Looked up from germline, CDR1 is LGHNA and CDR2 is YNFKEQ. The CDR3 extends over 15 amino acids. CDR3 sequence reads: CASSRDIRGNTEAFF. The CDR3 region has the DNA TGTGCCAGCAGCCGAGACATTAGGGGGAACACTGAAGCTTTCTTT.

This sequence joins TRBV6-2 or TRBV6-3 and TRBJ1-1; the D gene is possibly TRBD1 (5 bases). V lost 6 bases and J 1 base, leaving 18 bases between the germline ends. This CDR3 region has 16 residues. Germline CDR1 MNHEY, CDR2 SVGEGT. The CDR3 is CASSSNLLGTNTEAFF. CDR3 DNA: TGTGCCAGCAGCTCCAACCTGCTGGGGACGAACACTGAAGCTTTCTTT.

The rearrangement joins TRBV10-3 to TRBJ2-7; the D gene is possibly TRBD1 (6 bases). This CDR3 region has 13 residues. With 8 bases removed from V and 6 bases from J, the gap between germline ends came to 17 bases. The germline CDR1 and CDR2 sequences are ENHRY and SYGVKD. CDR3 region: CAIGGRRSREQYF. The CDR3, as DNA: TGTGCCATCGGGGGCAGGCGATCCCGCGAGCAGTACTTC.

The chain employs TRBV30 and TRBJ1-1, with D unclear. V lost 4 bases and J lost 1, with 7 bases in between. The CDR3 runs 12 residues. The V gene's germline CDR1 is GTSNPN and CDR2 SVGIG (reference sequence). CDR3 region: CAWNPGNTEAFF. The CDR3 nucleotides read TGTGCCTGGAATCCAGGGAACACTGAAGCTTTCTTT. The entire variable domain, with the rest obtained from reference TRBV30 and TRBJ1-1, is as follows: SQTIHQWPATLVQPVGSPLSLECTVEGTSNPNLYWYRQAAGRGLQLLFYSVGIGQISSEVPQNLSASRPQDRQFILSSKKLLLSDSGFYLCAWNPGNTEAFFGQGTRLTVV.

This chain joins TRBV6-5 and TRBJ1-1; TRBD1 might be the D (5 bases). The V gene's germline CDR1 is MNHEY and CDR2 SVGAGI. V lost 0 bases, J lost 12 bases, and 14 bases lay in between. This CDR3 spans 13 amino acids. As DNA, the CDR3 is TGTGCCAGCAGTTACTCGATAGCGGGACGCACTTTCTTT. This encodes CASSYSIAGRTFF.

The J gene is TRBJ1-1, the V gene TRBV6-1, with D uncertain. V shed 2 bases and J shed 3 bases, with 13 bases lying between them. The CDR3 sequence is 15 residues long. Germline assignment: CDR1 MNHNS and CDR2 SASEGT. CDR3 loop: CASSETRVIDTEAFF. The CDR3 region has the DNA TGTGCCAGCAGTGAAACGAGGGTAATTGACACTGAAGCTTTCTTT.

This clone came up once. The chain uses TRBV10-3 and TRBJ2-3, with 9 bases aligning to TRBD2. Germline V gene data show CDR1 as ENHRY and CDR2 as SYGVKD. Trimming at V came to 7 bases and at J to 3 bases, leaving 5 bases not matched to a gene. CDR3 length: 14 amino acids. CDR3 amino acids: CAIIPSGRTDTQYF. DNA for the CDR3: TGTGCCATCATACCCAGCGGGAGGACAGATACGCAGTATTTT.

The chain employs TRBV3-1 (or the pseudogene TRBV3-2) and TRBJ2-1, with a tentative D call TRBD1 (5 bases). From germline, CDR1 is LGHDT and CDR2 YNNKEL (reference sequence). Trimming stripped 0 bases from V and 11 bases from J, with 23 bases between. The CDR3 is made up of 17 amino acids. The CDR3 DNA is TGTGCCAGCAGCCAAGAAGGGGTCGTCCAGGGATTCACGAAGCAGTTCTTC. The encoded protein is CASSQEGVVQGFTKQFF.